These T cell receptor beta chains were read from a single sample in a study of PD-1 blockade in classical Hodgkin lymphoma. The method was immunoSEQ multiplex PCR; TCRdb's version includes in-frame clones alone and lacks a portion of them. Of about 40,000 clones listed, about 90% were seen once; the top ten hold roughly 10%. The sample in question was peripheral blood mononuclear cells (PBMCs), obtained at baseline. The receptors originated from a human donor with classical Hodgkin lymphoma. CDR3s include the opening cysteine and the closing phenylalanine or tryptophan. D genes are given only for firm matches. Clone size is not always given. Where it is, it says once, few, many or a class for expanded clones.

>-|TRBJ1-3|TRBV10-3|-
CAIRKRQILSGNTIYF
TGTGCCATCAGGAAAAGACAGATCCTCTCTGGAAACACCATATATTTT
>-|TRBJ1-5|TRBV6-6|-
CASGKSAGRPQHF
TGTGCCAGCGGGAAATCGGCGGGTCGTCCCCAGCATTTT
>-|TRBJ1-5|TRBV7-9|-
CASSLEGEIQPQHF
TGTGCCAGCAGCTTAGAGGGGGAGATCCAGCCCCAGCATTTT
>-|TRBJ2-7|TRBV2|-
CASSDLGEEQYF
TGTGCCAGCAGTGATCTCGGAGAGGAGCAGTACTTC
>-|TRBJ1-5|TRBV6-5|-
CASSYSLGSNQPQHF
TGTGCCAGCAGTTACTCGTTAGGGTCCAATCAGCCCCAGCATTTT
>-|TRBJ2-5|TRBV4-1|TRBD2
CASSQGNSGGGETQYF
TGCGCCAGCAGCCAAGGGAATAGCGGGGGAGGAGAGACCCAGTACTTC
>few|TRBJ2-1|TRBV28|TRBD2
CASSLGTGTSVLSFYNEQFF
TGTGCCAGCAGTTTAGGAACCGGGACTAGCGTTTTGAGTTTTTACAATGAGCAGTTCTTC
>-|TRBJ1-2|TRBV5-6|-
CASSFSNYGYTF
TGTGCCAGCAGCTTTAGCAACTATGGCTACACCTTC
>-|TRBJ1-2|TRBV5-6|-
CASSLVLDPDYYGYTF
TGTGCCAGCAGCTTGGTTCTAGACCCGGACTACTATGGCTACACCTTC
>-|TRBJ2-2|TRBV5-6|-
CASSLVGETRGTGELFF
TGTGCCAGCAGCTTGGTAGGCGAGACTAGGGGCACCGGGGAGCTGTTTTTT
>few|TRBJ1-5|TRBV10-3|-
CAISRGYSNQPQHF
TGTGCCATCAGCAGGGGTTATAGCAATCAGCCCCAGCATTTT
>-|TRBJ1-6|TRBV2|-
CASSVQGVGSPLHF
TGTGCCAGCAGTGTACAGGGTGTTGGGTCACCCCTCCACTTT
>-|TRBJ2-5|TRBV7-9|TRBD2
CASSTFSWGGETQYF
TGTGCCAGCAGCACGTTTTCCTGGGGGGGGGAGACCCAGTACTTC
>-|TRBJ2-2|TRBV19|-
CASSAPRRRPTNTGELFF
TGTGCCAGTAGCGCCCCCCGGAGGAGGCCCACCAACACCGGGGAGCTGTTTTTT
>-|TRBJ1-3|TRBV6-5|-
CASRGSLSSGNTIYF
TGTGCCAGCAGAGGCAGCCTCAGCTCTGGAAACACCATATATTTT
>-|TRBJ2-1|TRBV4-1|-
CASSTMSSATEQFF
TGCGCCAGCAGCACTATGTCCTCAGCGACTGAGCAGTTCTTC
>-|TRBJ2-2|TRBV19|-
CASSIVQGTGELFF
TGTGCCAGTAGTATAGTCCAGGGGACCGGGGAGCTGTTTTTT